This T cell receptor beta chain originates from a study of regulatory T cells in long-lasting Graves disease (dated by TCRdb to the early 2020s). About the investigation overall: Persistent Graves' disease meant more than 5 years of antithyroid drug treatment with TSH receptor autoantibodies that stayed positive. Peripheral blood TCR sequencing and RNA sequencing compared persistent Graves' disease patients with newly diagnosed Graves' disease patients. The study took place in China and was registered as a clinical trial. Antithyroid drugs had been taken for ten to twelve years on average by persistent Graves' disease patients in the clinical cohort. TCR sequencing covered some 13 persistent and approximately 20 newly diagnosed Graves' disease patients, some 33 samples in total.

According to the study, the label for this sample's time point signals: persistent/refractory GD, antithyroid drugs over 5 years with positive TRAb. For both TCR sequencing and RNA sequencing, RNA was extracted from PBMCs in TRIzol. The diagnosis of Graves' disease followed American Thyroid Association guidelines. The patients came from an endocrinology department in Xi'an, China. Each patient gave 8.5 to 9.5 milliliters of peripheral blood, collected in an EDTA anticoagulant tube. Ficoll Paque Plus density gradient separation was used to isolate PBMCs, and no further T cell sorting was done. An Agilent 2100 Bioanalyzer and agarose gel were used to check RNA quality, while a NanoDrop 2000 measured RNA concentration. The table lists this clonotype with many counts. The antigen it recognizes is unknown. One base away there is no much larger clone; base qualities are not given. Including the terminal cysteine and phenylalanine, the CDR3 comprises 13 residues. This entry keeps only the CDR3 DNA: 39 bases, framed from base 1. V and J are truncated by 6 bases and 3 bases respectively, leaving an intervening sequence of 12 bases. CDR1 and CDR2 (ENHRY, SYGVKD) derive from the germline V gene.

General findings and caveats noted by the study authors: Preferential use of TRBV28, TRBJ1-2 and TRBJ2-5 was observed in persistent disease, whereas TRBV20-1 and TRBJ2-1 were favored in newly diagnosed disease. Patients with persistent disease shared more public clonotypes (about 2,900) than newly diagnosed patients did (around 930). Persistent Graves' disease patients showed lower TCR Shannon entropy and fewer highly expanded clones than newly diagnosed patients, suggesting clonal expansion. Because the primary lesion, thyroid tissue, could not be accessed, the study looked at peripheral blood alone. Only the TCR beta chain was sequenced and analyzed. The authors acknowledged the small sample size as a limitation that may reduce accuracy.

The library was obtained by multiplex PCR. Sequencing was performed on an Illumina HiSeq 4000. CDR3 regions were amplified by Arm-PCR with iRepertoire HTBI primers to construct TCR beta libraries. Gel purification was performed on PCR products prior to sequencing. As for the original processing: Across samples, around 58 TRBV and roughly 13 TRBJ segments were identified and used for gene usage analysis of CDR3 amino acid clonotypes. COPE and FqMerger were used to merge the filtered high-quality paired reads into contigs. BLAST was used to align contigs to the IMGT TRBV, TRBD and TRBJ reference genes, and CDR3 was defined following IMGT. Clonotypes above 0.1% frequency were classified as highly expanded clones. Repertoire diversity was measured by Shannon entropy, and V-J evenness by the Gini coefficient. A clonotype found in more than one individual was treated as public. The public reads were run again by TCRdb, first through fastp at Q25 and then through MiXCR, and only productive beta chains were kept. CDR3 protein duplicates are merged, each entry listing the most common genes and DNA. The V and J calls follow TCRdb's processing rather than the paper's. For this sample the table gives about 470,000 distinct CDR3 sequences, of which roughly 20% were detected only once. The ten largest clonotypes hold under 9% of the sample.

The sequence is built from TRBV10-3 and TRBJ2-7; 5 matching bases give a weak D call of TRBD1. This TCR came from a female donor with Graves disease. This specimen was peripheral blood mononuclear cells (PBMCs), taken when the disease was refractory, from a patient treated with antithyroid drugs. The CDR3 in this case is CAIRQGSRYEQYF. The nucleotide sequence is given as TGTGCCATCAGGCAGGGTTCTCGCTACGAGCAGTACTTC.